This T cell receptor (beta chain) was obtained from a study of blood T cells in healthy people across ages. The use of a sample-barcoded 5' primer and a J-beta primer mix characterized a second PCR of roughly 6 to 11 cycles. One entry per CDR3 protein results from TCRdb running MiXCR on the 5' RACE reads. Of under 1,100,000 distinct CDR3 sequences listed, almost 25% are singletons. CDR1 and CDR2 (germline): SGHTA, FQGNSA. Between the trimmed V and J ends, which lost 1 base and 6 bases, there was a span of 15 bases. The CDR3 is 15 amino acids. The same sample was also studied in work on T cells of mothers and their children.

The sample taken for sequencing was blood. The chain carries TRBV7-2 and TRBJ1-2; TRBD1 is a possible D gene (6 bases). This receptor was identified in a girl aged 2-10 years in good health. The CDR3 loop is CASSLGGTILDGYTF. In DNA, the CDR3 is TGTGCCAGCAGCTTAGGGGGGACAATCCTCGATGGCTACACCTTC.